The 18 T cell receptor beta chains in this list originate from one sample, sequenced in a study of cytomegalovirus exposure and HLA in healthy donors. Amplification used 60 Vbeta primers and 13 Jbeta primers. Assay: immunoSEQ multiplex PCR; the TCRdb copy retains only in-frame clones and omits some. The repertoire holds some 220,000 clones, roughly 79% seen once, with over 0.5% in the top ten. The sample comprised PBMCs. These receptor sequences come from a woman between 35 and 50 years old in good health and CMV-seronegative.

The V gene is TRBV6-5, the J gene TRBJ1-6; perhaps TRBD1 as D (5 bases). Germline V gene lookup returns CDR1 MNHEY and CDR2 SVGAGI. This CDR3 comprises 16 residues. Trimming removed 4 bases from V and 9 bases from J, with 19 bases in between. The CDR3, as DNA: TGTGCCAGCAGTTCCGAGGGGAGGGGTTGGTTTTCACCCCTCCACTTT. Encoded protein: CASSSEGRGWFSPLHF.

This chain connects TRBV27 to TRBJ2-7; 7 bases align to TRBD1. Germline V lookup: CDR1 MNHEY, CDR2 SMNVEV (reference sequence). The CDR3 spans 12 residues. With V trimmed by 6 bases and J by 4 bases, 3 bases remained unmatched. The CDR3 is CASRTGQYEQYF. In DNA form, the CDR3 reads TGTGCCAGCAGGACAGGGCAGTACGAGCAGTACTTC.

The chain links TRBV4-1 to TRBJ2-7; D is uncertain. Germline CDR1 and CDR2: MGHRA and YSYEKL. The CDR3 sequence is 14 residues long. Trimming pared 4 bases from V and 7 bases from J, leaving 17 bases between. The CDR3, as DNA: TGCGCCAGCAGCCTTATCGGCGGCCGCACGGAGCAGTACTTC. Residues: CASSLIGGRTEQYF.

This chain connects TRBV9 to TRBJ2-7, with 10 bases lining up with TRBD1. Per the germline V gene, CDR1 is SGDLS and CDR2 is YYNGEE. V lost 6 bases and J lost 1; bases outside the gene matches: 4. This CDR3 comprises 14 residues. DNA of the CDR3: TGTGCCAGCAACCCGGGACAGGGGTCCTACGAGCAGTACTTC. Its protein product is CASNPGQGSYEQYF.

V is TRBV5-1 and J is TRBJ2-1, with D possibly matching TRBD2 (6 bases). This CDR3 region has 16 residues. Germline loops: CDR1 SGHRS, CDR2 YFSETQ. V was cut by 0 bases and J by 7 bases, with 17 bases left in between. CDR3 in DNA: TGCGCCAGCAGCTTGGCCGGAGGGGTTGTGAAGAATGAGCAGTTCTTC. Translated, it gives CASSLAGGVVKNEQFF.

The chain employs TRBV4-1 and TRBJ1-2; the match to TRBD1 covers 9 bases. The CDR3 has 16 amino acids. The germline V gene has CDR1 MGHRA and CDR2 YSYEKL. The V segment lost 2 bases and the J segment 3 bases; nucleotides outside the gene matches: 7. DNA of the CDR3: TGCGCCAGCAGCCAATATGAACAGGGGGCGGACTATGGCTACACCTTC. Protein sequence: CASSQYEQGADYGYTF.

DNA of the CDR3: TGTGCCTGGAGTGATACCACCGGGGGGGCTAGGGAGACCCAGTACTTC. As protein: CAWSDTTGGARETQYF. The chain recombines TRBV30 with TRBJ2-5; 8 bases match TRBD2. V trimming: 1 base; J trimming: 5 bases; junction bases outside the gene matches: 12. CDR1 is GTSNPN and CDR2 is SVGIG in the germline V gene (reference sequence). The CDR3 is made up of 16 amino acids.

This chain connects TRBV15 to TRBJ2-7; 9 bases fit TRBD1. CDR3 size: 14 residues. From germline, CDR1 is LNHNV and CDR2 YYDKDF (reference sequence). Unmatched junction bases numbered 4, after V lost 5 bases and J lost 2 bases. The CDR3, as DNA: TGTGCCACCAGCCAGGGACAGGGCCCCTACGAGCAGTACTTC. This sequence encodes CATSQGQGPYEQYF.

The V and J genes are TRBV2 and TRBJ2-3; TRBD2 is a possible D gene (7 bases). The CDR3 length is 14 residues. The germline V gene has CDR1 SNHLY and CDR2 FYNNEI. Trimming stripped 3 bases from V and 2 bases from J, with 9 bases between. CDR3 bases: TGTGCCAGCAGTGACGGGGGGCCCACAGATACGCAGTATTTT. The encoded protein is CASSDGGPTDTQYF.

The gene calls are TRBV27 and TRBJ2-7; D may be TRBD1 (5 bases). CDR1 and CDR2 from the germline V gene are MNHEY and SMNVEV (reference sequence). V was cut by 2 bases and J by 0 bases, with 8 bases left in between. The CDR3 is made up of 14 amino acids. The chain's CDR3 is CASSLGASSYEQYF. CDR3 nucleotides: TGTGCCAGCAGTTTAGGGGCAAGCTCCTACGAGCAGTACTTC.

V gene TRBV18 combines with J gene TRBJ1-1; unclear D gene. The CDR3 sequence is 12 residues long. CDR1 KGHSH and CDR2 LQKENI come from the germline V gene. Trimming took 1 base from V and 8 from J, leaving 8 bases between them. As DNA, the CDR3 is TGTGCCAGCTCACCACTAGAGGAGGAAGCTTTCTTT. It yields the protein CASSPLEEEAFF.

The gene calls are TRBV2 and TRBJ1-1, with D possibly TRBD1 on 5 matching bases. Germline V gene sequence: CDR1 SNHLY, CDR2 FYNNEI. Trimming pared 7 bases from V and 8 bases from J, leaving 14 bases between. The CDR3 runs to 12 residues. The CDR3 DNA sequence: TGTGCCAGCACCGGATTAGGGGCAGAAGCTTTCTTT. Translation: CASTGLGAEAFF.

The V gene is TRBV19, the J gene TRBJ1-1; D possibly corresponds to TRBD1 (5 bases). CDR1 and CDR2 from the germline V gene are LNHDA and SQIVND (reference sequence). V lost 3 bases to trimming and J lost 5 bases, with 13 bases between them. CDR3 length: 14 amino acids. CDR3 residues: CASSIAPQGTEAFF. The CDR3 region has the DNA TGTGCCAGTAGTATCGCCCCCCAGGGTACTGAAGCTTTCTTT. Based on the CDR3 plus reference TRBV19 and TRBJ1-1, the full variable domain is DGGITQSPKYLFRKEGQNVTLSCEQNLNHDAMYWYRQDPGQGLRLIYYSQIVNDFQKGDIAEGYSVSREKKESFPLTVTSAQKNPTAFYLCASSIAPQGTEAFFGQGTRLTVV.

The gene calls are TRBV5-8 and TRBJ1-1; 7 bases map to TRBD1. The V segment lost 2 bases and the J segment 1 base; nucleotides outside the gene matches: 5. The CDR3 totals 15 residues. Looked up from germline, CDR1 is SGHTS and CDR2 is YDEGEE. CDR3 coding DNA: TGTGCCAGCAGCTTCGGGGACAGATCGAACACTGAAGCTTTCTTT. Protein: CASSFGDRSNTEAFF. The variable domain in full, with the rest retrieved from reference TRBV5-8 and TRBJ1-1, is EAGVTQSPTHLIKTRGQQATLRCSPISGHTSVYWYQQALGLGLQFLLWYDEGEERNRGNFPPRFSGRQFPNYSSELNVNALELEDSALYLCASSFGDRSNTEAFFGQGTRLTVV.

The J gene is TRBJ2-1, the V gene TRBV29-1, with 8 bases fitting TRBD1. CDR3 length: 15 residues. V trimming: 5 bases; J trimming: 4 bases; junction bases outside the gene matches: 10. Per germline, CDR1 SQVTM and CDR2 ANQGSEA. CDR3: CSVTTGAFRYNEQFF. The CDR3 DNA reads as TGCAGCGTTACGACAGGGGCCTTCCGATACAATGAGCAGTTCTTC.

The rearrangement joins TRBV7-2 to TRBJ2-7; a weak D match, TRBD1 (6 bases). The length of the CDR3 is 16 residues. Trimming removed 1 base at V and 6 bases at J, with 19 bases between. CDR1 and CDR2 (germline): SGHTA, FQGNSA. The CDR3 DNA reads TGTGCCAGCAGCTTAGGGACAGCTACCTTTGGGGCCGAGCAGTACTTC. Its protein is CASSLGTATFGAEQYF.

This clone appeared a single time. This chain joins TRBV19 and TRBJ1-2, with 8 bases aligning to TRBD1. In germline, CDR1 is LNHDA, CDR2 SQIVND (reference sequence). Losses at the gene ends were 3 bases for V and 7 bases for J; bases not matched to a gene: 7. This CDR3 is 14 amino acids long. CDR3 nucleotide sequence: TGTGCCAGTAGTATTCTCGGACAGGGCGGTGGCTACACCTTC. It is translated as CASSILGQGGGYTF.

The chain has TRBV7-9 and TRBJ2-7, with TRBD1 identical over 7 bases. V lost 2 bases and J lost 3; bases outside the gene matches: 7. The CDR3 covers 15 residues. Germline CDR1 SEHNR, CDR2 FQNEAQ (reference sequence). The CDR3 here is CASSLSQGPNYEQYF. The CDR3 nucleotides read TGTGCCAGCAGCTTATCACAGGGGCCCAACTACGAGCAGTACTTC.